One and the same sample provided the 8 T cell receptor beta chains below, sequenced in a study of CD8 T cells in Susac syndrome. RNA amounts of roughly 0.45 to 1 ug underwent reverse transcription with random hexamers. TCRdb fed the immunoSEQ multiplex PCR reads into MiXCR, producing one record per CDR3 protein. There are some 400,000 distinct CDR3 sequences in the sample; 75% to 90% occur only once, and approximately 0.12% lies in the top ten. The sample consisted of CD8+ T cells from PBMCs. The receptors were gathered from a human donor with multiple sclerosis.

This rearrangement joins TRBV2 to TRBJ2-1; D might be TRBD2 (6 bases). Germline CDR1 is SNHLY and CDR2 is FYNNEI. The CDR3 has 16 amino acids. Trimming took off 1 base at V and 2 bases at J, with 12 bases between the two ends. The CDR3: CASSEGGETPYNEQFF. In DNA, the CDR3 is TGTGCCAGCAGTGAAGGGGGGGAGACCCCCTACAATGAGCAGTTCTTC.

The genes are TRBV19 and TRBJ1-1; no reliable D call. CDR1 and CDR2 (germline): LNHDA, SQIVND (reference sequence). Trimming took off 4 bases at V and 7 bases at J, with 10 bases between the two ends. CDR3 length: 12 amino acids. The CDR3 nucleotides read TGTGCCAGTAGTAGGCCGGCACTTGAAGCTTTCTTT. Encoded protein: CASSRPALEAFF. Combining the CDR3 with reference TRBV19 and TRBJ1-1 gives the whole variable domain DGGITQSPKYLFRKEGQNVTLSCEQNLNHDAMYWYRQDPGQGLRLIYYSQIVNDFQKGDIAEGYSVSREKKESFPLTVTSAQKNPTAFYLCASSRPALEAFFGQGTRLTVV.

This clonotype turned up a few times. The junction departs from germline at one end; a sequencing error may be responsible. V gene TRBV13 combines with J gene TRBJ1-6; no clear D. The CDR3 is 15 residues long. Germline-derived CDR1 and CDR2 are PRHDT and FYEKMQ (reference sequence). The chain's CDR3 is CASSFGSSYNSPLHF. The CDR3 DNA reads TGTGCCAGCAGCTTCGGGAGCTCCTATAATTCACCCCTCCATTTT. Full variable domain (rest looked up from reference TRBV13 and TRBJ1-6): AAGVIQSPRHLIKEKRETATLKCYPIPRHDTVYWYQQGPGQDPQFLISFYEKMQSDKGSIPDRFSAQQFSDYHSELNMSSLELGDSALYFCASSFGSSYNSPLHFGNGTRLTVT.

V is TRBV5-1 and J is TRBJ2-1, with a weak D call TRBD1 (7 bases). This CDR3 has 15 residues. Germline V gene sequence: CDR1 SGHRS, CDR2 YFSETQ. The ends were cut back, 0 bases at V and 8 bases at J, with 15 bases in the middle. The CDR3 DNA reads TGCGCCAGCAGCTTGGGACAGGGAGGTCTTTATGAGCAGTTCTTC. It is translated as CASSLGQGGLYEQFF.

The V and J genes are TRBV9 and TRBJ1-1; D not resolved. The V gene's germline CDR1 is SGDLS and CDR2 YYNGEE. The V end was cut by 4 bases, the J end by 4 bases, with 14 bases between. This CDR3 spans 14 amino acids. The CDR3 bases are TGTGCCAGCAGCCCGACTTTTAGGGCCACTGAAGCTTTCTTT. Translated: CASSPTFRATEAFF.

V gene TRBV7-8 combines with J gene TRBJ1-5, with D uncertain. This CDR3 is built from 15 residues. Trimming took 2 bases from V and 7 from J, leaving 15 bases between them. Germline V CDR1 and CDR2: SGHVS, FQNEAQ. In DNA form, the CDR3 reads TGTGCCAGCAGCTTATCACGGGGATCCTCGCAGCCCCAGCATTTT. Protein sequence: CASSLSRGSSQPQHF.

The chain carries TRBV3-1 and TRBJ2-5; D not certain. Germline CDR1 is LGHDT and CDR2 is YNNKEL (reference sequence). Trimming removed 0 bases from V and 4 bases from J, with 9 bases in between. CDR3 length equals 14 residues. For the CDR3, the DNA is TGTGCCAGCAGCCAAGAAGGGTTTACAGAGACCCAGTACTTC. It translates to CASSQEGFTETQYF.

V usage is TRBV12-3 or TRBV12-4 and J usage is TRBJ2-3; TRBD1 matches at 7 bases. The CDR3 spans 17 residues. Germline trimming cut 4 bases from V and 0 bases from J; bases unmatched to any gene: 10. The CDR3, as DNA: TGTGCCAGCAGTTCGGGGACGACAGGGATTAGCACAGATACGCAGTATTTT. This encodes CASSSGTTGISTDTQYF.